Below, 3 T cell receptor beta chains from the same sample are listed, as sequenced in a study of early T cells in non-severe SARS-CoV-2 infection. MiXCR, run by TCRdb on the 5' RACE reads, gives a single entry per CDR3 protein. There are around 70,000 distinct CDR3 sequences in the sample; less than 9.5% occur only once, and 3.2% lies in the top ten. Sequences were obtained from whole blood. These TCRs come from an adult who was a healthcare worker with PCR-confirmed SARS-CoV-2 infection or an uninfected control (not recorded which).

V gene TRBV6-5 combines with J gene TRBJ2-1; 8 nucleotides agree with TRBD1. CDR1 and CDR2 from the germline V gene are MNHEY and SVGAGI. The V segment lost 7 bases and the J segment 0 bases; nucleotides outside the gene matches: 5. The CDR3 runs 15 residues. Here the CDR3 reads CASTLQGASYNEQFF. CDR3 DNA sequence: TGTGCCAGCACCCTCCAGGGGGCCTCCTACAATGAGCAGTTCTTC.

The V gene is TRBV3-1, the J gene TRBJ1-6, with D uncertain. V shed 1 base and J shed 6 bases, with 4 bases lying between them. Per the germline V gene, CDR1 is LGHDT and CDR2 is YNNKEL (reference sequence). This CDR3 contains 13 residues. This chain's CDR3 is CASSQGTNSPLHF. The CDR3 DNA is TGTGCCAGCAGCCAAGGGACTAATTCACCCCTCCACTTT.

In its sample, this clonotype was seen a few times. DNA for the CDR3: TGTGCCAGCAGCACGGGGGGACAGGGGTACTACGAGCAGTACTTC. Its protein is CASSTGGQGYYEQYF. This sequence joins TRBV12-3 or TRBV12-4 and TRBJ2-7; 10 bases match TRBD1. The CDR3 is 15 amino acids. V gave up 6 bases and J gave up 3 bases; unmatched junction bases: 8.